The source of this TCR beta chain is a study of cytomegalovirus exposure and HLA in healthy donors. Losses at the gene ends were 0 bases for V and 2 bases for J; bases not matched to a gene: 3. CDR1 SGHRS and CDR2 YFSETQ come from the germline V gene. CDR3 size: 15 residues. PCR amplification relied on 60 Vbeta primers (plus 13 Jbeta primers). Here immunoSEQ multiplex PCR was the method, and the copy in TCRdb shows in-frame clones only, minus some. The sample lists approximately 120,000 clones, about two thirds occurring once. This rearrangement joins TRBV5-1 to TRBJ2-5; 8 bases line up with TRBD2. The sequencing input was PBMCs. The sequence was collected from a man between 60 and 70 years old in good health and CMV-seropositive. The CDR3 DNA is TGCGCCAGCAGCTTGGCTCCTAGCGGGCAAGAGACCCAGTACTTC. Translating gives CASSLAPSGQETQYF.